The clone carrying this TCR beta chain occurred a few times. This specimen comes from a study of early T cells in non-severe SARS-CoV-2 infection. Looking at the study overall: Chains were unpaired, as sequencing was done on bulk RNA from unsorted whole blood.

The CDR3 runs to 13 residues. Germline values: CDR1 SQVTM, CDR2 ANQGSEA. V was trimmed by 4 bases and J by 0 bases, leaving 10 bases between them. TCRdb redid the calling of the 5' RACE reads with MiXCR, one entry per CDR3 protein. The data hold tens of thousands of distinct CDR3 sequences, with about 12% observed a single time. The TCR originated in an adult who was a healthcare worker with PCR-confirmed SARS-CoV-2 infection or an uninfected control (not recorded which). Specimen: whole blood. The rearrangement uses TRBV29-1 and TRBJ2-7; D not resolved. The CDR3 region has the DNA TGCAGCGTTGCTGCCGGGCCCTCCTACGAGCAGTACTTC. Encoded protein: CSVAAGPSYEQYF.